This T cell receptor beta chain comes out of a study of blood T cell repertoires in COVID-19. The table came from immunoSEQ multiplex PCR; TCRdb's copy has only in-frame clones and leaves some out. The table includes 250,000 to 300,000 clones, roughly 85% detected once. Sequenced input: peripheral blood. This receptor was obtained from a man in his sixties who had recovered from COVID-19.

This CDR3 reads CATSDLQGAKNEQFF. CDR3 coding DNA: TGTGCCACCAGTGATTTGCAGGGGGCTAAAAATGAGCAGTTCTTC. The J gene is TRBJ2-1, the V gene TRBV24-1, with 8 bases lining up with TRBD1. The CDR3 has 15 amino acids. J lost 7 bases, V lost 0 bases, and 4 bases had no gene match. Germline CDR1 and CDR2: KGHDR and SFDVKD.